These 10 T cell receptor beta chains were sequenced from one sample in a study of identifying expanded T cells in peripheral blood. Only in-frame clones appear in the TCRdb table, and some are missing; sequencing was by immunoSEQ multiplex PCR. Here the sample spans tens of thousands of clones, approximately 82% being singletons. What was sequenced was blood. The receptors come from a person aged 18 to 75 in good health.

The chain links TRBV4-1 to TRBJ2-3; 7 positions match TRBD2. With V trimmed by 0 bases and J by 4 bases, 4 bases remained unmatched. The germline V gene encodes CDR1 MGHRA and CDR2 YSYEKL. The CDR3 extends over 15 amino acids. The CDR3 spells CASSQDRGRADTQYF. In nucleotides, the CDR3 is TGCGCCAGCAGCCAAGATCGGGGGAGGGCAGATACGCAGTATTTT.

This chain connects TRBV5-4 to TRBJ2-7; 11 nucleotides line up with TRBD2. J was trimmed by 6 bases and V by 3 bases; bases with no gene match: 8. Germline V gene lookup returns CDR1 SGHNT and CDR2 YYREEE (reference sequence). The CDR3 runs 15 residues. CDR3 in DNA: TGTGCCAGCAGCTCGGTAGCGGGAGGGCTTGGCGAGCAGTACTTC. Translating gives CASSSVAGGLGEQYF.

This clone was seen a few times. This chain joins TRBV6-1 and TRBJ1-2, with D unclear. The CDR3 contains 13 residues. Between the trimmed V and J ends, which lost 8 bases and 2 bases, there was a span of 12 bases. Germline CDR1 reads MNHNS; CDR2 reads SASEGT. CDR3 coding DNA: TGTGCCAGCTCTGAGCGGAAAAACTATGGCTACACCTTC. Its protein product is CASSERKNYGYTF.

V and J are TRBV14 and TRBJ2-2; D is unresolved. The V and J ends lost 3 bases and 8 bases respectively, with 13 bases between them. The germline CDR1 and CDR2 sequences are SGHDN and FVKESK. This CDR3 contains 14 residues. The CDR3 sequence is CASSQVYGAGELFF. The CDR3 DNA reads TGTGCCAGCAGCCAGGTCTACGGCGCTGGGGAGCTGTTTTTT.

The chain combines TRBV6-6 with TRBJ2-5; tentative D call: TRBD2 (5 bases). Germline CDR1 reads MNHNY; CDR2 reads SVGAGI (reference sequence). The CDR3 covers 14 residues. V was pared by 6 bases and J by 1 base, with 12 bases between. CDR3 in amino acids: CASSPGLAQETQYF. The CDR3 DNA is TGTGCCAGCAGCCCAGGACTGGCCCAAGAGACCCAGTACTTC.

The CDR3, as DNA: TGTGCCAGCAGCTTAGTCTCAAGAAGACAGGGGTCCTCCTACGAGCAGTACGTC. Its translation is CASSLVSRRQGSSYEQYV. The chain employs TRBV11-3 and TRBJ2-7; 8 bases are shared with TRBD1. Germline values: CDR1 SGHNT, CDR2 YENEEA. The V segment lost 1 base and the J segment 0 bases; nucleotides outside the gene matches: 11. This CDR3 comprises 18 residues.

The chain couples TRBV7-8 to TRBJ1-1; TRBD1 aligns across 7 bases. The CDR3 covers 11 residues. The junction had 5 bases not matched to a gene; V was cut back by 7 bases and J by 9 bases. Germline-derived CDR1 and CDR2 are SGHVS and FQNEAQ. Written as DNA, the CDR3 is TGTGCCAGCAACAACAGGGGAAAAGCTTTCTTT. Its protein product is CASNNRGKAFF.

The CDR3 DNA reads TGCGCCAGCAGCTCCGATGAGGGCCGAGTCTACGAGCAGTACTTC. It codes for CASSSDEGRVYEQYF. This chain uses TRBV5-1 with TRBJ2-7; maybe TRBD2 (5 bases). Trimming removed 3 bases at V and 3 bases at J, with 16 bases between. CDR1 is SGHRS, CDR2 YFSETQ, per germline. The CDR3 has 15 amino acids.

This sequence joins TRBV25-1 and TRBJ2-1; 8 bases align to TRBD2. The CDR3 runs 14 residues. V shed 1 base and J 5 bases; nucleotides not matched to a gene: 1. The germline V gene has CDR1 MGHDK and CDR2 SYGVNS. CDR3 protein: CASSEWTSHNEQFF. CDR3 bases: TGTGCCAGCAGTGAATGGACTAGCCACAATGAGCAGTTCTTC.

CDR3 region: CASSDGDLGQKKETQYF. The CDR3 DNA reads TGTGCCAGCAGTGATGGGGACCTGGGACAGAAAAAAGAGACCCAGTACTTC. The rearrangement links TRBV2 to TRBJ2-5, with 7 bases that match TRBD1. The CDR3 contains 17 residues. From germline, CDR1 is SNHLY and CDR2 FYNNEI. Trimming removed 3 bases from V and 3 bases from J; junction bases left unmatched: 13.